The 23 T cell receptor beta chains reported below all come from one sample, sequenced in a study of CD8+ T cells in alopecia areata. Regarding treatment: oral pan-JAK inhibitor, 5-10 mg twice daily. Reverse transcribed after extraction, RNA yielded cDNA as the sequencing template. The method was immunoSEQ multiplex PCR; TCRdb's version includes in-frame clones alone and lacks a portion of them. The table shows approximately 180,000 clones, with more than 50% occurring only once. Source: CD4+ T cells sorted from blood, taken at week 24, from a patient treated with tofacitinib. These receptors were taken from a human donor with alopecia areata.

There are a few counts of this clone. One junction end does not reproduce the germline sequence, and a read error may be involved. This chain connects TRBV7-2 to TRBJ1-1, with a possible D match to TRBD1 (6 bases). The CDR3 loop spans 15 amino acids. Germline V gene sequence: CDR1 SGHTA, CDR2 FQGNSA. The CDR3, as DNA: TGCGCCAGAGCCCCCCGGGACACCTTGAACACTGAAGCTTTCTTT. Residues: CARAPRDTLNTEAFF.

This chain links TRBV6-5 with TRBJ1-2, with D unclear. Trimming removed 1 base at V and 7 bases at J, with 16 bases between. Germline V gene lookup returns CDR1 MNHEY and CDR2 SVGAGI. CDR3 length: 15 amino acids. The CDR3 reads CASSYWGTAVGGYTF. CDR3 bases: TGTGCCAGCAGTTACTGGGGTACCGCGGTCGGTGGCTACACCTTC.

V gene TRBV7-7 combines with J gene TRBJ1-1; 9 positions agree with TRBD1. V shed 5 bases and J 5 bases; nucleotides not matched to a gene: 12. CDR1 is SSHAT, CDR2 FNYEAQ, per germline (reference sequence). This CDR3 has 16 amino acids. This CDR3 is CASSKQETGGWTEAFF. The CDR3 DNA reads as TGTGCCAGCAGCAAACAAGAGACAGGGGGATGGACTGAAGCTTTCTTT.

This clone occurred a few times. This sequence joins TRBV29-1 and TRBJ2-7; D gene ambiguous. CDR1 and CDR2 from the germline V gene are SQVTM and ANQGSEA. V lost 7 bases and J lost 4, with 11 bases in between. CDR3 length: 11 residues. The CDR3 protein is CSALQEYEQYF. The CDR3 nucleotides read TGCAGCGCCCTTCAAGAATACGAGCAGTACTTC.

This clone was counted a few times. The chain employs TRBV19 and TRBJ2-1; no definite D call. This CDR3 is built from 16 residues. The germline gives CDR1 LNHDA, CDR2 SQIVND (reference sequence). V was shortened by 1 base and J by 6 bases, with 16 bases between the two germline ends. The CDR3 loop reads CASSIGGPQPSNEQFF. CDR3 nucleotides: TGTGCCAGTAGTATAGGTGGGCCGCAACCCTCCAATGAGCAGTTCTTC.

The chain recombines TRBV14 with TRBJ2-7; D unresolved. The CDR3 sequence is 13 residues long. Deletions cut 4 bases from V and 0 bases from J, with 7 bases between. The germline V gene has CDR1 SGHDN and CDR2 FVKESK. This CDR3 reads CASSRQISYEQYF. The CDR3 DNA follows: TGTGCCAGCAGCCGGCAGATCTCCTACGAGCAGTACTTC. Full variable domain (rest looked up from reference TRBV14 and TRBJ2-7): EAGVTQFPSHSVIEKGQTVTLRCDPISGHDNLYWYRRVMGKEIKFLLHFVKESKQDESGMPNNRFLAERTGGTYSTLKVQPAELEDSGVYFCASSRQISYEQYFGPGTRLTVT.

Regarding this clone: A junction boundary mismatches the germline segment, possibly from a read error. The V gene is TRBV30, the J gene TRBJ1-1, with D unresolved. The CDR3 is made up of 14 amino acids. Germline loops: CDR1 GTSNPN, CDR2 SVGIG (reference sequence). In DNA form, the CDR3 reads TGTGCCTGGAGGCCTACGTTTCGGACCGACAAGGGTCTATTT. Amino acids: CAWRPTFRTDKGLF.

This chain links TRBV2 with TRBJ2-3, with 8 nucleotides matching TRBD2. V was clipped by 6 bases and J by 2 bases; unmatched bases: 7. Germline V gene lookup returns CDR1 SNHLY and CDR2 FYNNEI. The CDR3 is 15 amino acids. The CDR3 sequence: CASRGRGGPTDTQYF. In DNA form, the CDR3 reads TGTGCCAGCAGAGGTCGCGGGGGGCCCACAGATACGCAGTATTTT.

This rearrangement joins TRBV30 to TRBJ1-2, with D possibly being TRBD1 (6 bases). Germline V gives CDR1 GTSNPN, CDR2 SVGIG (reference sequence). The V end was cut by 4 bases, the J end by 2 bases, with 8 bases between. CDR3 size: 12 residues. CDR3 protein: CAWTGGNYGYTF. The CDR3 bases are TGTGCCTGGACGGGGGGCAACTATGGCTACACCTTC.

CDR3 in DNA: TGTGCCAGCAGTTTAACAGGGGACCCACCCCCCTACGAGCAGTACTTC. This gives the protein CASSLTGDPPPYEQYF. The rearrangement links TRBV27 to TRBJ2-7, with TRBD1 identical over 7 bases. The germline gives CDR1 MNHEY, CDR2 SMNVEV (reference sequence). The CDR3 covers 16 residues. Trimming took 2 bases from V and 2 from J; bases not matched to a gene: 9.

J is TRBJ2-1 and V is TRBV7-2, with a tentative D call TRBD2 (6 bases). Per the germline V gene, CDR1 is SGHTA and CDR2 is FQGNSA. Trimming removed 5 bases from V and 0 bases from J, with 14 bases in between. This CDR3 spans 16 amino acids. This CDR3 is CASSDGGTLSYNEQFF. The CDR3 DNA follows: TGTGCCAGCAGCGATGGGGGGACTCTCTCCTACAATGAGCAGTTCTTC.

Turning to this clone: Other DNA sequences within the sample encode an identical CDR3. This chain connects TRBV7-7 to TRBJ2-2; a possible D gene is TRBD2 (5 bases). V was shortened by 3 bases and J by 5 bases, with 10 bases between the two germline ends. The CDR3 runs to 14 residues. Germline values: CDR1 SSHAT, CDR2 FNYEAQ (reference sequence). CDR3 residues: CASSLDRRTGELFF. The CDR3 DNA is TGTGCCAGCAGCTTGGATAGGAGGACCGGGGAGCTGTTTTTT.

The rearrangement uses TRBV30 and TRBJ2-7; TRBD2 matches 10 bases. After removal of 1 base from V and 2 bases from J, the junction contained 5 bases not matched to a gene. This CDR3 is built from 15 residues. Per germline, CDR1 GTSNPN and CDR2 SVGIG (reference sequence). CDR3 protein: CAWSGTLAGAYEQYF. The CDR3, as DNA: TGTGCCTGGAGTGGGACTCTAGCGGGGGCCTACGAGCAGTACTTC.

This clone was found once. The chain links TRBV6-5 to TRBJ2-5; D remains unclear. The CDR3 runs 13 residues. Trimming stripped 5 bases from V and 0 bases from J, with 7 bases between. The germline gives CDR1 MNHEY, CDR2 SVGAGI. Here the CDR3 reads CASSEWDQETQYF. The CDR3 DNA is TGTGCCAGCAGTGAGTGGGACCAAGAGACCCAGTACTTC.

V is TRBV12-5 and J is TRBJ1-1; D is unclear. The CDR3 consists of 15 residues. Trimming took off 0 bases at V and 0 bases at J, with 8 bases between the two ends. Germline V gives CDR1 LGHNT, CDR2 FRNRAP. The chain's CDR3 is CASGLVVGLNTEAFF. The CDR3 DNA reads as TGTGCTAGTGGTTTGGTAGTCGGGTTGAACACTGAAGCTTTCTTT.

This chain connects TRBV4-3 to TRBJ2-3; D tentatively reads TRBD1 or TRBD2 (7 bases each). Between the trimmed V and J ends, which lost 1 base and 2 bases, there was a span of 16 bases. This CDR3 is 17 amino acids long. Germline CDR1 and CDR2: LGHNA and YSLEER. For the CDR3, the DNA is TGCGCCAGCAGCCAAGCCTCAGGGGGGGCACACACAGATACGCAGTATTTT. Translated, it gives CASSQASGGAHTDTQYF.

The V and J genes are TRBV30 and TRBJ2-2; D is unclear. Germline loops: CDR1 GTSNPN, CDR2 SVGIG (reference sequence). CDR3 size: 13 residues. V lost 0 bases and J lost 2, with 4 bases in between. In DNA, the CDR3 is TGTGCCTGGAGTGTAACCAACACCGGGGAGCTGTTTTTT. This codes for CAWSVTNTGELFF.

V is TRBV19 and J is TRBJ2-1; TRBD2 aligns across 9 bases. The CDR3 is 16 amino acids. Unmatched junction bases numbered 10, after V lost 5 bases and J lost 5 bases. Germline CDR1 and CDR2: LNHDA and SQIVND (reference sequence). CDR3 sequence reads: CASSVLSGGRNNEQFF. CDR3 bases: TGTGCCAGTAGTGTACTAAGCGGGGGGAGGAACAATGAGCAGTTCTTC.

CDR3 in amino acids: CASSSSGQAGELFF. The CDR3 DNA sequence: TGTGCCAGCAGCTCATCAGGGCAGGCCGGGGAGCTGTTTTTT. The rearrangement joins TRBV7-2 to TRBJ2-2, with D maybe TRBD1 (5 bases). Germline CDR1 reads SGHTA; CDR2 reads FQGNSA. The CDR3 is 14 amino acids. V lost 4 bases, J lost 6 bases, and 12 bases lay in between.

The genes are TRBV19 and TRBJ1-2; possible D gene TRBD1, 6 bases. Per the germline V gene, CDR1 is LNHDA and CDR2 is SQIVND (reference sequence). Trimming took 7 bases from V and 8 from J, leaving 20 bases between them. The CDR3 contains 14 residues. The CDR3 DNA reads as TGTGCCAGTACCTCCTCAAAGGGGGGATCCGGCTACACCTTC. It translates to CASTSSKGGSGYTF.

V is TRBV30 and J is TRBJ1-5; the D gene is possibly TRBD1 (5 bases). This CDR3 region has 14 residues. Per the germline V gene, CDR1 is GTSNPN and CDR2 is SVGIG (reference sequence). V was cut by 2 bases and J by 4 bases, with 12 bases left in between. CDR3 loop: CAWSSGQGNQPQHF. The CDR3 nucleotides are TGTGCCTGGAGTTCAGGGCAGGGAAATCAGCCCCAGCATTTT.

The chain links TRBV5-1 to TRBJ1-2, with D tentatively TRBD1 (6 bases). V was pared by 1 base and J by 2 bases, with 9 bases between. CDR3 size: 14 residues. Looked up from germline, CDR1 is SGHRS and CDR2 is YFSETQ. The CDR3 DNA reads TGCGCCAGCAGCTTGATCGACAGGAACTATGGCTACACCTTC. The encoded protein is CASSLIDRNYGYTF.

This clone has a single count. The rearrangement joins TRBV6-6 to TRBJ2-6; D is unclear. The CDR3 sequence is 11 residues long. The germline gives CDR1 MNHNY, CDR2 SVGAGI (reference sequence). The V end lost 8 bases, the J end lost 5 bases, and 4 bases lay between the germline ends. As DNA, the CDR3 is TGTGCCAGCTTCCGGGCCAACGTCCTGACTTTC. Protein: CASFRANVLTF.